Shown below are 29 T cell receptor beta chains from a single sample sequenced in a study of cytomegalovirus exposure and HLA in healthy donors. Primers: 60 Vbeta forward and 13 Jbeta reverse. Here immunoSEQ multiplex PCR was the method, and the copy in TCRdb shows in-frame clones only, minus some. Here the sample spans approximately 120,000 clones, over 75% being singletons. The specimen was PBMCs. The source is a man aged 35-49 years in good health and CMV-seropositive.

The chain combines TRBV28 with TRBJ1-2; the D is unclear. CDR1 and CDR2 (germline): MDHEN, SYDVKM. V was pared by 3 bases and J by 2 bases, with 7 bases between. This CDR3 region has 13 residues. CDR3 region: CASSFDQNYGYTF. CDR3 in DNA: TGTGCCAGCAGTTTCGATCAGAACTATGGCTACACCTTC.

The rearrangement joins TRBV5-1 to TRBJ1-2; the D gene is possibly TRBD1 (6 bases). This CDR3 contains 13 residues. The ends were cut back, 3 bases at V and 4 bases at J, with 10 bases in the middle. Per the germline V gene, CDR1 is SGHRS and CDR2 is YFSETQ. CDR3: CASSSADSYGYTF. For the CDR3, the DNA is TGCGCCAGCAGCTCGGCGGACAGCTATGGCTACACCTTC. The full variable domain, completed using reference TRBV5-1 and TRBJ1-2, is KAGVTQTPRYLIKTRGQQVTLSCSPISGHRSVSWYQQTPGQGLQFLFEYFSETQRNKGNFPGRFSGRQFSNSRSEMNVSTLELGDSALYLCASSSADSYGYTFGSGTRLTVV.

This clone was recorded a few times. This sequence joins TRBV7-9 and TRBJ1-5; possible D gene TRBD1, 6 bases. This CDR3 contains 13 residues. V was shortened by 4 bases and J by 7 bases, with 11 bases between the two germline ends. CDR1 and CDR2 (germline): SEHNR, FQNEAQ (reference sequence). In DNA form, the CDR3 reads TGTGCCAGCAGCTGGGGGCAAGTCCAGCCCCAGCATTTT. It yields the protein CASSWGQVQPQHF.

The V and J genes are TRBV2 and TRBJ1-5; no firm D call. Looked up from germline, CDR1 is SNHLY and CDR2 is FYNNEI. The CDR3 totals 16 residues. The V end was cut by 4 bases, the J end by 0 bases, with 13 bases between. CDR3 in DNA: TGTGCCAGCAGTGGTCAAATCGGTACTAGCAATCAGCCCCAGCATTTT. It codes for CASSGQIGTSNQPQHF.

The chain is built from TRBV18 and TRBJ1-1; 10 bases agree with TRBD1. Germline loops: CDR1 KGHSH, CDR2 LQKENI. This CDR3 has 14 amino acids. J was trimmed by 5 bases and V by 5 bases; bases with no gene match: 5. CDR3 loop: CASSATGGWTEAFF. In nucleotides, the CDR3 is TGTGCCAGCTCAGCGACAGGGGGCTGGACTGAAGCTTTCTTT.

CDR3 in DNA: TGTGCCAGCAGTTTACCAGCCCTATGGGGGGACTATGGCTACACCTTC. This translates into CASSLPALWGDYGYTF. The rearrangement links TRBV28 to TRBJ1-2, with a tentative D call TRBD1 (5 bases). The CDR3 loop spans 16 amino acids. The ends were cut back, 2 bases at V and 3 bases at J, with 16 bases in the middle. The germline V gene encodes CDR1 MDHEN and CDR2 SYDVKM.

This clone was picked up one time. V usage is TRBV6-5 and J usage is TRBJ1-2; D is perhaps TRBD1 (5 bases). Germline lookup yields CDR1 MNHEY and CDR2 SVGAGI. V was shortened by 3 bases and J by 6 bases, with 8 bases between the two germline ends. The CDR3 is 12 residues long. The CDR3 protein is CASSYSGNGYTF. CDR3 DNA sequence: TGTGCCAGCAGTTATTCAGGGAATGGCTACACCTTC.

This chain links TRBV7-2 with TRBJ1-3, with a tentative D call TRBD1 (5 bases). The germline gives CDR1 SGHTA, CDR2 FQGNSA. V lost 1 base, J lost 4 bases, and 23 bases lay in between. This CDR3 has 19 residues. CDR3 sequence (DNA): TGTGCCAGCAGCTTAGACTTCATGGCAGGGAACGGGAGAGGAAACACCATATATTTT. Its translation: CASSLDFMAGNGRGNTIYF. The full variable domain, with the rest looked up from reference TRBV7-2 and TRBJ1-3, is GAGVSQSPSNKVTEKGKDVELRCDPISGHTALYWYRQSLGQGLEFLIYFQGNSAPDKSGLPSDRFSAERTGGSVSTLTIQRTQQEDSAVYLCASSLDFMAGNGRGNTIYFGEGSWLTVV.

The chain carries TRBV5-1 and TRBJ2-5, with 8 bases aligning to TRBD1. CDR1 is SGHRS and CDR2 is YFSETQ in the germline V gene. CDR3 length: 18 amino acids. The trim removed 4 bases at V and 5 bases at J, leaving 19 bases unmatched. This CDR3 is CASSPSAGGQGGFETQYF. The CDR3, as DNA: TGCGCCAGCAGCCCCAGCGCGGGTGGACAGGGTGGGTTCGAGACCCAGTACTTC.

J is TRBJ1-2 and V is TRBV4-3, with D possibly TRBD1 on 5 matching bases. V lost 0 bases and J 5 bases, leaving 10 bases between the germline ends. The germline V gene has CDR1 LGHNA and CDR2 YSLEER. This CDR3 has 14 amino acids. In DNA, the CDR3 is TGCGCCAGCAGCCAAGATGGGGCAGCTTATGGCTACACCTTC. It specifies CASSQDGAAYGYTF.

The chain is built from TRBV9 and TRBJ2-1, with TRBD2 identical over 7 bases. CDR1 is SGDLS, CDR2 YYNGEE, per germline. This CDR3 spans 16 amino acids. With 3 bases clipped from V and 6 bases from J, the junction kept 12 bases outside the gene matches. The CDR3 DNA reads as TGTGCCAGCAGCGCACCCCCGCGGGGGTACGGCAATGAGCAGTTCTTC. This encodes CASSAPPRGYGNEQFF.

The chain couples TRBV9 to TRBJ2-1, with 11 bases lining up with TRBD2. J lost 10 bases, V lost 0 bases, and 12 bases had no gene match. The V gene's germline CDR1 is SGDLS and CDR2 YYNGEE. The CDR3 is made up of 17 amino acids. The CDR3 bases are TGTGCCAGCAGCGTAGACACCGGGACTAGCGGCGTGGGAGAGCAGTTCTTC. As protein: CASSVDTGTSGVGEQFF.

The chain carries TRBV27 and TRBJ1-5; D not resolved. CDR3 length: 15 amino acids. Trimming shortened V by 5 bases and J by 0 bases, and 11 bases separated the two germline ends. Germline CDR1 reads MNHEY; CDR2 reads SMNVEV (reference sequence). The CDR3 here is CASSPPEYSNQPQHF. Here the CDR3 DNA reads TGTGCCAGCAGTCCCCCCGAGTATAGCAATCAGCCCCAGCATTTT.

V is TRBV19 and J is TRBJ1-4, with D tentatively TRBD1 (5 bases). This CDR3 has 15 residues. Germline V gives CDR1 LNHDA, CDR2 SQIVND (reference sequence). Deletions cut 4 bases from V and 8 bases from J, with 17 bases between. CDR3 nucleotides: TGTGCCAGTAGTACCTTTGGGGCAGAAGGAGAAAAACTGTTTTTT. Protein: CASSTFGAEGEKLFF.

The rearrangement links TRBV5-4 to TRBJ1-1; no firm D call. CDR1 SGHNT and CDR2 YYREEE come from the germline V gene (reference sequence). V lost 5 bases, J lost 0 bases, and 8 bases lay in between. This CDR3 contains 13 residues. CDR3 bases: TGTGCCAGCAGGAAGACTGTGAACACTGAAGCTTTCTTT. The encoded protein is CASRKTVNTEAFF. Full variable domain (missing parts from reference TRBV5-4 and TRBJ1-1): ETGVTQSPTHLIKTRGQQVTLRCSSQSGHNTVSWYQQALGQGPQFIFQYYREEENGRGNFPPRFSGLQFPNYSSELNVNALELDDSALYLCASRKTVNTEAFFGQGTRLTVV.

DNA of the CDR3: TGTGCCAGCAGGGCTTGGGGAAACACCATATATTTT. Residues: CASRAWGNTIYF. This chain links TRBV28 with TRBJ1-3; the D is unclear. Trimming took off 6 bases at V and 4 bases at J, with 7 bases between the two ends. The CDR3 runs 12 residues. The germline gives CDR1 MDHEN, CDR2 SYDVKM.

CDR3 amino acids: CASSTTGIPYEQYF. CDR3 nucleotide sequence: TGTGCCAGTAGTACTACAGGTATTCCCTACGAGCAGTACTTC. This chain joins TRBV19 and TRBJ2-7; D is possibly TRBD1 (5 bases). The V and J ends lost 4 bases and 2 bases respectively, with 12 bases between them. CDR3 size: 14 residues. Germline values: CDR1 LNHDA, CDR2 SQIVND (reference sequence). Drawing the rest from reference TRBV19 and TRBJ2-7, the complete variable domain is DGGITQSPKYLFRKEGQNVTLSCEQNLNHDAMYWYRQDPGQGLRLIYYSQIVNDFQKGDIAEGYSVSREKKESFPLTVTSAQKNPTAFYLCASSTTGIPYEQYFGPGTRLTVT.

This clone was observed a few times. V usage is TRBV5-5 and J usage is TRBJ1-2, with D maybe TRBD1 (5 bases). The germline CDR1 and CDR2 sequences are SGHKS and YYEKEE (reference sequence). V lost 4 bases, J lost 3 bases, and 13 bases lay in between. CDR3 length: 14 residues. The CDR3, as DNA: TGTGCCAGCAGCCGGTTCGGGGGGGACTATGGCTACACCTTC. Translating it yields CASSRFGGDYGYTF. The full variable domain, with the rest looked up from reference TRBV5-5 and TRBJ1-2, is DAGVTQSPTHLIKTRGQQVTLRCSPISGHKSVSWYQQVLGQGPQFIFQYYEKEERGRGNFPDRFSARQFPNYSSELNVNALLLGDSALYLCASSRFGGDYGYTFGSGTRLTVV.

The chain is built from TRBV19 and TRBJ2-2; 9 nucleotides align to TRBD1. The CDR3 has 16 amino acids. Trimming removed 6 bases from V and 6 bases from J; junction bases left unmatched: 11. Germline-derived CDR1 and CDR2 are LNHDA and SQIVND (reference sequence). This chain's CDR3 is CASSQLPGQGSGELFF. The CDR3 nucleotides read TGTGCCAGTAGCCAACTACCGGGACAGGGATCCGGGGAGCTGTTTTTT. Together with reference TRBV19 and TRBJ2-2, the CDR3 gives the full variable domain: DGGITQSPKYLFRKEGQNVTLSCEQNLNHDAMYWYRQDPGQGLRLIYYSQIVNDFQKGDIAEGYSVSREKKESFPLTVTSAQKNPTAFYLCASSQLPGQGSGELFFGEGSRLTVL.

On this clone itself: This sample also contains other DNA sequences that code for the same CDR3. V gene TRBV6-5 combines with J gene TRBJ2-2; D may be TRBD1 (6 bases). CDR3 length equals 15 residues. Germline V CDR1 and CDR2: MNHEY, SVGAGI. V was clipped by 6 bases and J by 2 bases, with 13 bases between them. The CDR3 nucleotides are TGTGCCAGCAGGAGACAGGAGCTTAACACCGGGGAGCTGTTTTTT. Translation: CASRRQELNTGELFF.

The chain carries TRBV19 and TRBJ2-5, with D perhaps TRBD1 (5 bases). Germline CDR1 and CDR2: LNHDA and SQIVND (reference sequence). There are 13 residues in the CDR3. Trimming took off 5 bases at V and 5 bases at J, with 12 bases between the two ends. The CDR3 sequence is CASSFSGWETQYF. For the CDR3, the DNA is TGTGCCAGTAGTTTTTCAGGGTGGGAGACCCAGTACTTC.

This chain joins TRBV5-4 and TRBJ1-5, with D tentatively TRBD1 (6 bases). Per the germline V gene, CDR1 is SGHNT and CDR2 is YYREEE (reference sequence). CDR3 length: 13 residues. V lost 3 bases, J lost 7 bases, and 11 bases lay in between. This CDR3 reads CASSSYRAQPQHF. The DNA of the CDR3 is TGTGCCAGCAGCTCCTACAGGGCCCAGCCCCAGCATTTT.

There are a few counts of this clone. The chain combines TRBV11-2 with TRBJ2-2; D is perhaps TRBD2 (5 bases). The V and J ends lost 2 bases and 0 bases respectively, with 7 bases between them. The CDR3 has 15 amino acids. Germline assignment: CDR1 SGHAT and CDR2 FQNNGV. Here the CDR3 DNA reads TGTGCCAGCAGCTTAAGGACTGCGAACACCGGGGAGCTGTTTTTT. Translation gives CASSLRTANTGELFF.

V gene TRBV19 combines with J gene TRBJ2-2, with D possibly matching TRBD2 (7 bases). Germline V gene data show CDR1 as LNHDA and CDR2 as SQIVND (reference sequence). The CDR3 runs 15 residues. The V and J ends lost 7 bases and 4 bases respectively, with 16 bases between them. The DNA of the CDR3 is TGTGCCAGTACTTGGGGGGGCCGTGGCACCGGGGAGCTGTTTTTT. It yields the protein CASTWGGRGTGELFF.

Notes on this clone: Other DNA sequences in this sample translate to the same CDR3. The rearrangement joins TRBV7-9 to TRBJ1-1; D gene uncertain. The CDR3 runs 14 residues. Germline V CDR1 and CDR2: SEHNR, FQNEAQ (reference sequence). Trimming took 3 bases from V and 0 from J, leaving 8 bases between them. The CDR3 spells CASSLGGLNTEAFF. DNA of the CDR3: TGTGCCAGCAGCTTGGGAGGCCTGAACACTGAAGCTTTCTTT.

This clone showed up just once. V usage is TRBV4-3 and J usage is TRBJ2-1, with 9 bases matching TRBD2. The CDR3 totals 18 residues. J was trimmed by 9 bases and V by 0 bases; bases with no gene match: 15. Germline CDR1 is LGHNA and CDR2 is YSLEER. The chain's CDR3 is CASSQDSPFAGGHGEQFF. Here the CDR3 DNA reads TGCGCCAGCAGCCAAGACTCCCCTTTTGCGGGGGGGCACGGTGAGCAGTTCTTC.

J is TRBJ2-5 and V is TRBV5-1; 8 nucleotides align to TRBD1. Gene TRBJ2-7 matches the end of the DNA better, so the J call may be wrong. Germline CDR1 reads SGHRS; CDR2 reads YFSETQ. This CDR3 is built from 14 residues. The CDR3 bases are TGCGCCAGCAGCGTGGGACAGGAGACCTACGAGCAGTACTTC. This codes for CASSVGQETYEQYF.

This rearrangement joins TRBV7-2 to TRBJ2-5; D unresolved. V lost 5 bases, J lost 0 bases, and 10 bases lay in between. Germline lookup yields CDR1 SGHTA and CDR2 FQGNSA. The CDR3 covers 14 residues. CDR3 coding DNA: TGTGCCAGCAGCAGTCCACAGTACCAAGAGACCCAGTACTTC. Encoded protein: CASSSPQYQETQYF.

The V call is TRBV5-1, the J call TRBJ1-6; tentative D call: TRBD1 (5 bases). V was trimmed by 4 bases and J by 7 bases, leaving 18 bases between them. The CDR3 runs 16 residues. Looked up from germline, CDR1 is SGHRS and CDR2 is YFSETQ. The CDR3 coding sequence is TGCGCCAGCAGCCCGGGGGACTCACACCAGAATTCACCCCTCCACTTT. Residues: CASSPGDSHQNSPLHF.